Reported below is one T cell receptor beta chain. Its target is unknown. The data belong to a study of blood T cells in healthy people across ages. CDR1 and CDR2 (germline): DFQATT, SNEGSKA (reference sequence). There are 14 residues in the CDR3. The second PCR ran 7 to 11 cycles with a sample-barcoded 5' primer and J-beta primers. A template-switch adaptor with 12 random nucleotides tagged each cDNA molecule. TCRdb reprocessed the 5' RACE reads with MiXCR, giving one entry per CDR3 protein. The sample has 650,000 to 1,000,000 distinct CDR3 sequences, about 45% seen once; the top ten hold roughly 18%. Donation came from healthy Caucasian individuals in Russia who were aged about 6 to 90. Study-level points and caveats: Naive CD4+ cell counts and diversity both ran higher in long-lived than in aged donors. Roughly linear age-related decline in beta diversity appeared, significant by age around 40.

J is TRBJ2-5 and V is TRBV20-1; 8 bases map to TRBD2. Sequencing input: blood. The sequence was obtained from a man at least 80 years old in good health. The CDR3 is CSVDPAGVKETQYF. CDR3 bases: TGCAGCGTGGATCCAGCGGGAGTAAAGGAGACCCAGTACTTC.